These 18 T cell receptor delta chains came from one sample sequenced in a study of γδ T cells in repeated Plasmodium falciparum infection. Flow sorting of PBMC yielded separate Vgamma9/Vdelta2+ and Vdelta2-negative gammadelta T cell populations for bulk repertoire analysis. TCRdb used CATT to re-call clones from the multiplex PCR reads. Of 70,000 to 95,000 delta-chain clones listed, over 1.3% are singletons. Sequenced input: gamma-delta T cells from blood. These TCRs come from a pool of human donors (malaria-infected and uninfected, not separated).

This clone was detected a few times. TCRdb's protein for this DNA is that of a much larger clone and differs from the translation at residue 10, likely a read error; the protein shown is the DNA translation. This rearrangement joins TRDV2 to TRDJ1; 7 nucleotides align to TRDD3. As TCRdb names no J gene, one was assigned here on the basis of a DNA match to germline. CDR1 GEAIGNYY and CDR2 EKD come from the germline V gene. This CDR3 has 20 amino acids. The trim removed 3 bases at V and 3 bases at J, leaving 24 bases unmatched. DNA for the CDR3: TGTGCCTGTGACCGCCTCGATCTGGGGGGTACGCGGAATAAGGCCGATAAACTCATCTTT. This sequence encodes CACDRLDLGGTRNKADKLIF.

This clone was found a few times. The protein that TCRdb holds for this DNA derives from a much larger clone and differs from the translated DNA at residue 15, which likely indicates a read error; the protein shown here is translated from the DNA. The chain uses TRDV1 and TRDJ1; unclear D gene. TCRdb leaves out the J gene; it was filled in here by matching the DNA to germline. CDR1 and CDR2 from the germline V gene are TSWWSYY and QGS. The CDR3 sequence is 19 residues long. For the CDR3, the DNA is TGTGCTCTTGGGGAACCCCTCTTGCTACCTTGGGTTTACACCAATAAACTCATCTTT. Translation: CALGEPLLLPWVYTNKLIF.

As to this clone: This DNA's translation and the protein TCRdb lists, from a much larger clone, do not match at residue 13, likely due to a read error; the protein shown is translated from the DNA. This chain uses TRDV1 with TRDJ3; 9 nucleotides agree with TRDD2. The J gene, not given by TCRdb, was assigned here from a germline match of the nucleotide sequence. Germline values: CDR1 TSWWSYY, CDR2 QGS. V lost 5 bases and J lost 0; bases outside the gene matches: 23. The length of the CDR3 is 24 residues. The CDR3 bases are TGTGCTCTTGGGCCCATCCCCTTCCTACGAACTGGGGAACTGTACTCCTGGGACACCCGACAGATGTTTTTC. It translates to CALGPIPFLRTGELYSWDTRQMFF.

This clone has a count of ten or more. With a far larger clone one base away, a read error is the likely cause. This sample also contains other DNA sequences that code for the same CDR3. The chain recombines TRDV1 with TRDJ1, with a tentative D call TRDD3 (6 bases). Germline loops: CDR1 TSWWSYY, CDR2 QGS. This CDR3 comprises 18 residues. In DNA, the CDR3 is TGTGCCCTTGGGGAGCTCCGGGGGAGACGAGGACAGACCGATAAACTCATCTTT. Translated: CALGELRGRRGQTDKLIF.

To note about this clone: TCRdb's entry gives the protein of a much larger clone, which mismatches this DNA's translation at residue 13, likely from a read error; the protein reported here is translated from the DNA. The V gene is listed as TRDV2; no J gene was called; no check of the table's D call, TRDD3, against the DNA was made. Germline V lookup: CDR1 GEAIGNYY, CDR2 EKD. This CDR3 has 15 amino acids. The CDR3 loop reads CACDSGGFTTDKHIF. The CDR3 nucleotides read TGTGCCTGTGACTCCGGAGGGTTCACGACTGATAAACACATCTTT.

Remarks on this clone: TCRdb assigns this DNA the protein of a much larger clone, which departs from its translation at residue 11; this likely reflects a read error, and the protein shown comes from translating the DNA. The CDR3 bases are TGTGCTCTTGGGGAACTGTCCCTACGGGGGTGTGGGAGTGCTTTGACAGCACAACTCTTCTTT. It translates to CALGELSLRGCGSALTAQLFF. The chain has TRDV1 and TRDJ2; D assignment may be TRDD2 or TRDD3 (5 bases each). TCRdb supplies no J gene; here it was assigned by aligning the nucleotide sequence to germline. The ends were cut back, 0 bases at V and 0 bases at J, with 23 bases in the middle. Germline V gene lookup returns CDR1 TSWWSYY and CDR2 QGS. CDR3 length: 21 residues.

There are many counts of this clone. This chain uses TRDV1 with TRDJ1, with TRDD3 matching over 7 bases. Trimming took 1 base from V and 0 from J; bases not matched to a gene: 11. Per the germline V gene, CDR1 is TSWWSYY and CDR2 is QGS. The CDR3 is 18 residues long. CDR3 nucleotides: TGTGCTCTTGGGGAACACCAAGTACTGGGGAGATACACCGATAAACTCATCTTT. Translated, it gives CALGEHQVLGRYTDKLIF.

This clone was found many times. J is TRDJ1 and V is TRDV1; 7 bases line up with TRDD3. The junction had 14 bases not matched to a gene; V was cut back by 0 bases and J by 1 base. The CDR3 spans 19 residues. Germline CDR1 and CDR2: TSWWSYY and QGS. The CDR3 reads CALGELTPPLWGATDKLIF. The CDR3 DNA follows: TGTGCTCTTGGGGAACTGACGCCGCCCCTCTGGGGGGCCACCGATAAACTCATCTTT.

This clone was counted only a few times. TCRdb attributes to this sequence the protein of a much larger clone, which differs from the DNA translation at residue 18; a read error is likely, and the protein displayed is translated from the DNA. The CDR3 region is CALGEPGLPRYRGIAYTGKLIF. DNA of the CDR3: TGTGCTCTTGGGGAACCTGGCCTTCCTAGGTACAGGGGGATTGCCTACACCGGTAAACTCATCTTT. The rearrangement links TRDV1 to TRDJ1; D may be TRDD2 (8 bases). Here the J gene was assigned by germline matching of the DNA, as TCRdb has none. In germline, CDR1 is TSWWSYY, CDR2 QGS. The CDR3 consists of 22 residues.

This clone was observed a few times. The protein held in TCRdb is that of a much larger clone and does not match this DNA's translation at residue 14, likely because of a read error; the protein shown is translated from the DNA. V usage is TRDV1 and J usage is TRDJ1; D is unclear. The J gene is absent in TCRdb and was assigned here via DNA matching to germline. This CDR3 contains 18 residues. Germline lookup yields CDR1 TSWWSYY and CDR2 QGS. The CDR3 sequence is CALGERTFGPMYTGKLIF. The CDR3 nucleotides read TGTGCTCTTGGGGAACGTACGTTTGGACCGATGTACACCGGTAAACTCATCTTT.

As regards this clone: This sequence is one base from a far larger clone and is likely a read error. The chain couples TRDV2 to TRDJ1, with TRDD3 matching 7 bases. In the absence of a J gene in TCRdb, the DNA was matched to germline to assign it here. The germline V gene has CDR1 GEAIGNYY and CDR2 EKD. This CDR3 contains 17 residues. The J segment lost 0 bases and the V segment lost 1 base, leaving 10 bases of the junction unmatched. The CDR3 protein is CACDTVLGVGYTDKLIF. The CDR3 nucleotides read TGTGCCTGTGACACTGTTCTGGGGGTCGGGTACACCGATAAACTCATCTTT.

A few counts support this clone. A far larger clone lies a single base away; this is likely a read error. Other DNA sequences within the sample encode an identical CDR3. The chain carries TRDV2 and TRDJ1, with D tentatively TRDD3 (6 bases). TCRdb offers no J gene call, so here the DNA was matched to germline to obtain one. This CDR3 region has 17 residues. CDR1 is GEAIGNYY, CDR2 EKD, per germline. The DNA of the CDR3 is TGTGCCTGCGACACCGTGGGGATTCCCCTCGACACCGATAAACTCATCTTT. Residues: CACDTVGIPLDTDKLIF.

Comments on this clone: This sequence is one base from a far larger clone and is likely a read error. Different DNA sequences within this sample yield the same CDR3. The CDR3 coding sequence is TGTGCTTGTGACACCATACGGGTTATGGGGGATGCAATTTACACCGATAAACTCATCTTT. Protein sequence: CACDTIRVMGDAIYTDKLIF. The rearrangement links TRDV2 to TRDJ1; 8 bases agree with TRDD3. TCRdb does not report a J gene; here it was assigned by matching the DNA to germline references. The germline V gene encodes CDR1 GEAIGNYY and CDR2 EKD. The CDR3 is 20 amino acids.

This clone turned up a few times. TCRdb shows a much larger clone's protein in place of this DNA's translation, and the two differ at residue 15, likely through a read error; the protein shown is translated from the DNA. The chain combines TRDV3 with TRDJ1; 9 bases line up with TRDD3. Because TCRdb records no J gene, it was assigned here through a match of the DNA to germline. This CDR3 spans 21 amino acids. From germline, CDR1 is TVYSNPD and CDR2 GDNSRS (reference sequence). Trimming removed 1 base from V and 1 base from J; junction bases left unmatched: 25. The CDR3 DNA sequence: TGTGCCTTTAACCTTCCCATAACTGGGGGACGTCCGCCTCAGTGCACCGATAAACTCATCTTT. Translation gives CAFNLPITGGRPPQCTDKLIF.

This clone was counted a few times. This DNA's translation differs at residue 12 from TCRdb's protein, which comes from a much larger clone; a read error is likely, and the protein shown is translated from the DNA. This sample also contains other DNA sequences that code for the same CDR3. The chain combines TRDV1 with TRDJ1, with D possibly TRDD3 on 6 matching bases. The J gene comes from matching the DNA to germline here; TCRdb lacks it. Germline V lookup: CDR1 TSWWSYY, CDR2 QGS. The CDR3 runs to 21 residues. The V end lost 4 bases, the J end lost 0 bases, and 30 bases lay between the germline ends. CDR3 protein: CALGGTFENPYRGTYTDKLIF. In DNA, the CDR3 is TGTGCTCTTGGGGGAACCTTCGAAAACCCCTACCGGGGGACTTACACCGATAAACTCATCTTT.

This clone was counted many times. The protein held in TCRdb is that of a much larger clone and does not match this DNA's translation at residue 23, likely because of a read error; the protein shown is translated from the DNA. The V and J genes are TRDV1 and TRDJ1; 10 positions agree with TRDD3. The CDR3 consists of 25 residues. Per germline, CDR1 TSWWSYY and CDR2 QGS. In nucleotides, the CDR3 is TGTGCTCTTGGGGAACCCTCTTGGCGAGCCCCTGCGGACAGAGTTTTGGGGGATACATCCGATAAACCCATCTTT. This encodes CALGEPSWRAPADRVLGDTSDKPIF.

This clone occurred a few times. A far larger clone is off by one base, so a read error is likely. The identical CDR3 is also encoded by other nucleotide sequences in the sample. The V gene call reads TRDV1; no J gene was called; TRDD3, as called in the table, went unchecked against the DNA. Germline CDR1 TSWWSYY, CDR2 QGS. The CDR3 extends over 20 amino acids. The CDR3 DNA sequence: TGTGCTCTTGGGGAACTAAAGTCGGACTGGGGCCTTTTTTACACCGATAAACTCATCTTC. The encoded protein is CALGELKSDWGLFYTDKLIF.

In regard to this clone: TCRdb's listed protein matches a much larger clone and diverges from this DNA's translation at residue 11, likely through a read error; the protein shown comes from the DNA. The V and J genes are TRDV1 and TRDJ1; D ambiguous. TCRdb is silent on the J gene; assignment here came from matching the DNA to germline. Looked up from germline, CDR1 is TSWWSYY and CDR2 is QGS. The CDR3 runs to 17 residues. The V and J ends lost 2 bases and 1 base respectively, with 17 bases between them. The DNA for the CDR3 is TGTGCTCTTGGGGAATTCCGAAGGGGCGCATGCACCGATAAACTCATCTTT. Protein product: CALGEFRRGACTDKLIF.